Listed here is a single T cell receptor beta chain. There are 16 residues in the CDR3. Germline-derived CDR1 and CDR2 are SGHRS and YFSETQ. V was pared by 0 bases and J by 2 bases, with 7 bases of the junction left unmatched. Only in-frame clones appear in the TCRdb table, and some are missing; sequencing was by immunoSEQ multiplex PCR. The sample lists roughly 200,000 clones; roughly 84% were seen once. This sample was included in a study of blood T cell repertoires in COVID-19. About the study: The United States, Italy and Spain were the sources of the acute and convalescent COVID-19 samples. Sample material is recorded as cDNA or gDNA derived from T cells, B-cell-depleted T cells, or PBMCs.

Sequenced: peripheral blood. The receptor's source is a woman aged 40 to 50 who had recovered from COVID-19. The chain recombines TRBV5-1 with TRBJ1-2; 7 bases line up with TRBD1. CDR3 DNA: TGCGCCAGCAGCTTGGCCCCGGACAGGCCCAACTATGGCTACACCTTC. Translating gives CASSLAPDRPNYGYTF.